This TCR beta chain comes out of a study of breast tumors, draining lymph nodes, adjacent tissues. In this sample, this clonotype turned up once. Antigen: not known. TCRdb re-called the multiplex PCR reads through MiXCR, storing one row per CDR3 protein. The sample yields over 20,000 distinct CDR3 sequences, approximately 64% seen once. Study results and limitations: Tumor repertoires ranked between lymph nodes and nontumor tissue in diversity, with V and J gene preferences. Findings are consistent with lymph node origin and intratumoral expansion of most tumor T cells.

V gave up 1 base and J gave up 3 bases, with 12 bases separating them. This CDR3 contains 15 residues. Per the germline V gene, CDR1 is SEHNR and CDR2 is FQNEAQ (reference sequence). This TCR was recovered from a female donor with breast cancer. Some clones in this sample may be carry-over from other donors' samples. V is TRBV7-9 and J is TRBJ1-2; D gene uncertain. Sequencing was performed on tumor-adjacent breast tissue. In DNA form, the CDR3 reads TGTGCCAGCAGCTTAGGGTCCCTCAGCGACTATGGCTACACCTTC. Translating gives CASSLGSLSDYGYTF.